This note documents a single T cell receptor (beta chain) sequence. This entry belongs to a study of CD8+ T cells in alopecia areata. As the sequencing template, cDNA was produced by extracting RNA and reverse transcribing it. TCRdb keeps only in-frame clones here, not all; method: immunoSEQ multiplex PCR. The sample has about 150,000 clones, roughly 48% seen once. The CDR3 totals 14 residues. Germline V gene sequence: CDR1 SGHRS, CDR2 YFSETQ. Trimming removed 2 bases at V and 5 bases at J, with 13 bases between. This sequence originates from a human donor with alopecia areata. The material sequenced was CD4+ T cells sorted from blood. The chain is built from TRBV5-1 and TRBJ2-5, with D perhaps TRBD2 (6 bases). In nucleotides, the CDR3 is TGCGCCAGCAGCTTAGGAGGGGCGATGGAGACCCAGTACTTC. It specifies CASSLGGAMETQYF.